What follows are 14 T cell receptor beta chains derived from one specimen sequenced in a study of blood T cell repertoires in COVID-19. The table came from immunoSEQ multiplex PCR; TCRdb's copy has only in-frame clones and leaves some out. The data contain 50,000 to 85,000 clones, around 80% of them singletons. Sample: peripheral blood. The source of these receptors is a human donor in a cohort sampled during active COVID-19.

With respect to this clone: Other DNA sequences in the same sample also yield this CDR3. V gene TRBV7-2 combines with J gene TRBJ2-5; 11 bases line up with TRBD1. The CDR3 loop spans 15 amino acids. The trim removed 5 bases at V and 2 bases at J, leaving 4 bases unmatched. Germline values: CDR1 SGHTA, CDR2 FQGNSA. CDR3 sequence: CASSRDRGGQETQYF. In DNA, the CDR3 is TGTGCCAGCAGCAGGGACAGGGGGGGGCAAGAGACCCAGTACTTC.

This clone was seen only a few times. The genes are TRBV29-1 and TRBJ1-1; D gene ambiguous. The V gene lost 0 bases and the J gene lost 10 bases, with 15 bases spanning the gap. Germline V gene lookup returns CDR1 SQVTM and CDR2 ANQGSEA. The CDR3 is 13 residues long. The CDR3 nucleotides read TGCAGCGTTGAAGATAGCATCCTTAGCGGAGCTTTCTTT. Its protein product is CSVEDSILSGAFF.

The V gene is TRBV29-1, the J gene TRBJ2-7, with 7 bases that match TRBD2. The CDR3 has 13 amino acids. The J segment lost 4 bases and the V segment lost 4 bases, leaving 7 bases of the junction unmatched. Germline CDR1 reads SQVTM; CDR2 reads ANQGSEA. The CDR3 protein is CSVGPSGAYEQYF. The CDR3 DNA reads TGCAGCGTTGGACCTAGCGGAGCATACGAGCAGTACTTC.

This clone was seen a few times. The gene calls are TRBV19 and TRBJ2-7, with D maybe TRBD2 (6 bases). V was shortened by 6 bases and J by 3 bases, with 15 bases between the two germline ends. The CDR3 totals 14 residues. The V gene's germline CDR1 is LNHDA and CDR2 SQIVND (reference sequence). CDR3 region: CASSRDSRDYEQYF. The CDR3 nucleotides read TGTGCCAGTAGCCGGGACTCAAGGGACTACGAGCAGTACTTC.

The genes are TRBV7-3 and TRBJ2-2, with TRBD2 identical over 9 bases. Germline loops: CDR1 SGHTA, CDR2 FQGTGA. The trim removed 8 bases at V and 7 bases at J, leaving 11 bases unmatched. The CDR3 has 15 residues. CDR3 sequence: CASSAAGGLGGELFF. The CDR3, as DNA: TGTGCCAGCTCCGCCGCGGGAGGGCTCGGCGGGGAGCTGTTTTTT.

The V gene is TRBV29-1, the J gene TRBJ1-4; D is perhaps TRBD1 (5 bases). V shed 4 bases and J shed 2 bases, with 17 bases lying between them. Germline V gene lookup returns CDR1 SQVTM and CDR2 ANQGSEA. The CDR3 contains 16 residues. In nucleotides, the CDR3 is TGCAGCGTTGTCCCCCCGCAGGGTGGGACTAATGAAAAACTGTTTTTT. Amino acid sequence: CSVVPPQGGTNEKLFF. The full variable domain, in which reference TRBV29-1 and TRBJ1-4 provide the parts outside the CDR3, is SAVISQKPSRDICQRGTSLTIQCQVDSQVTMMFWYRQQPGQSLTLIATANQGSEATYESGFVIDKFPISRPNLTFSTLTVSNMSPEDSSIYLCSVVPPQGGTNEKLFFGSGTQLSVL.

This clone was counted a few times. V is TRBV28 and J is TRBJ1-6; 10 bases are a match to TRBD1. Germline-derived CDR1 and CDR2 are MDHEN and SYDVKM. V lost 6 bases, J lost 6 bases, and 11 bases stayed unmatched. The CDR3 length is 17 residues. The CDR3 is CASSRRQGAWVNSPLHF. The CDR3 coding sequence is TGTGCCAGCAGCCGACGACAGGGGGCTTGGGTTAATTCACCCCTCCACTTT.

V and J are TRBV5-5 and TRBJ1-2, with D hard to call. Germline V CDR1 and CDR2: SGHKS, YYEKEE (reference sequence). V was trimmed by 0 bases and J by 4 bases, leaving 16 bases between them. The CDR3 is 16 amino acids. CDR3 sequence: CASSLGLGSTSYGYTF. The CDR3 DNA is TGTGCCAGCAGCTTGGGACTTGGGTCCACGTCCTATGGCTACACCTTC. The full variable domain, its missing parts supplied by reference TRBV5-5 and TRBJ1-2, is DAGVTQSPTHLIKTRGQQVTLRCSPISGHKSVSWYQQVLGQGPQFIFQYYEKEERGRGNFPDRFSARQFPNYSSELNVNALLLGDSALYLCASSLGLGSTSYGYTFGSGTRLTVV.

The V call is TRBV10-1, the J call TRBJ2-1; 7 bases are shared with TRBD2. J lost 8 bases, V lost 2 bases, and 9 bases had no gene match. This CDR3 is built from 15 residues. CDR1 is WNHNN, CDR2 SYGVQD, per germline (reference sequence). CDR3 in amino acids: CASSEKVGGPYEQFF. Here the CDR3 DNA reads TGCGCCAGCAGTGAGAAGGTGGGAGGGCCTTATGAGCAGTTCTTC.

The chain joins TRBV7-9 to TRBJ2-5; 11 bases align to TRBD2. J lost 5 bases, V lost 5 bases, and 4 bases had no gene match. This CDR3 spans 14 amino acids. Germline assignment: CDR1 SEHNR and CDR2 FQNEAQ (reference sequence). For the CDR3, the DNA is TGTGCCAGCAGCAAACTAGCGGGAGTGGAGACCCAGTACTTC. This gives the protein CASSKLAGVETQYF.

The chain couples TRBV7-2 to TRBJ2-7; 11 positions agree with TRBD1. The V and J ends lost 4 bases and 2 bases, in that order; junction bases with no gene match: 4. The CDR3 extends over 15 amino acids. Germline-derived CDR1 and CDR2 are SGHTA and FQGNSA. Here the CDR3 DNA reads TGTGCCAGCAGCTCCTGGGACAGGGGGACCTACGAGCAGTACTTC. This translates into CASSSWDRGTYEQYF.

The chain joins TRBV28 to TRBJ1-5; D uncertain. V shed 3 bases and J shed 2 bases, with 11 bases lying between them. CDR3 length: 15 amino acids. The V gene's germline CDR1 is MDHEN and CDR2 SYDVKM. As DNA, the CDR3 is TGTGCCAGCAGTTTCTCGAGGTGGGGCAATCAGCCCCAGCATTTT. Its translation is CASSFSRWGNQPQHF.

V gene TRBV5-1 combines with J gene TRBJ2-3; 8 positions match TRBD2. Trimming removed 2 bases from V and 0 bases from J; junction bases left unmatched: 5. From germline, CDR1 is SGHRS and CDR2 YFSETQ. This CDR3 is built from 16 residues. The CDR3 protein is CASSLLAATSTDTQYF. CDR3 sequence (DNA): TGCGCCAGCAGCTTACTAGCGGCTACTAGCACAGATACGCAGTATTTT.

The chain's CDR3 is CASSSFTTGPETQYF. CDR3 sequence (DNA): TGTGCCAGCAGTTCCTTCACGACAGGGCCGGAGACCCAGTACTTC. V is TRBV27 and J is TRBJ2-5, with 7 bases fitting TRBD1. J lost 5 bases, V lost 4 bases, and 10 bases had no gene match. In germline, CDR1 is MNHEY, CDR2 SMNVEV (reference sequence). This CDR3 spans 15 amino acids.